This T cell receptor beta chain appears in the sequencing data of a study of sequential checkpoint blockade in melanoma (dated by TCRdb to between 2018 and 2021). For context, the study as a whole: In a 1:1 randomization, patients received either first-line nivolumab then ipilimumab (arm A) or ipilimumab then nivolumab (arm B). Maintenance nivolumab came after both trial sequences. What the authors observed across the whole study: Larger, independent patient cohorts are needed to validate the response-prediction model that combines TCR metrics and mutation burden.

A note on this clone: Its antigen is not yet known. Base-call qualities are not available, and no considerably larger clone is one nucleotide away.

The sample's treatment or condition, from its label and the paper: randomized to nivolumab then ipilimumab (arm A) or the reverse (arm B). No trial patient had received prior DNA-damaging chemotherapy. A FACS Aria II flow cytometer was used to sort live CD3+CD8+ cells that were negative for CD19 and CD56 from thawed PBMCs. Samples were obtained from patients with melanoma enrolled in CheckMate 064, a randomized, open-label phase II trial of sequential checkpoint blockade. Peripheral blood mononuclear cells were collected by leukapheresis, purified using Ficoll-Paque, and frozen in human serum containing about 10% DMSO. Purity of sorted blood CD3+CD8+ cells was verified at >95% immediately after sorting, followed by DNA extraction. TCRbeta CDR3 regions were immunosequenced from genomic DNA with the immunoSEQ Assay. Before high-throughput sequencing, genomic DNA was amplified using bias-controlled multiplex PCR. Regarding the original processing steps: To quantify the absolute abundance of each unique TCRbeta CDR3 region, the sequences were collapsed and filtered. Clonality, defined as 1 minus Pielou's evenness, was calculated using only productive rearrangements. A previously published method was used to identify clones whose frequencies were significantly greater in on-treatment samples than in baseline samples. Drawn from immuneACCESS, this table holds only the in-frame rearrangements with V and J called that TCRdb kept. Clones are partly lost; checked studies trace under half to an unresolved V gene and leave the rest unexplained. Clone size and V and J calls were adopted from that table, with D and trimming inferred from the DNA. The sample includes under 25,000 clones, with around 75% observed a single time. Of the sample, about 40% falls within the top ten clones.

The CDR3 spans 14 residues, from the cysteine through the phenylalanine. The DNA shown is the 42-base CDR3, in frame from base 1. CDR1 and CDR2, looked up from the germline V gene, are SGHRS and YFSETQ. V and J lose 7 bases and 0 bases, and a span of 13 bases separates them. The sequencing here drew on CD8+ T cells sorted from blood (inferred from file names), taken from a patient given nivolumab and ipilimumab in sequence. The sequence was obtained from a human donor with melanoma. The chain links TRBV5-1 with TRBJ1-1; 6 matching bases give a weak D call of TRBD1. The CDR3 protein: CASAPGQLNTEAFF. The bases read TGCGCCAGCGCTCCGGGACAACTGAACACTGAAGCTTTCTTT.